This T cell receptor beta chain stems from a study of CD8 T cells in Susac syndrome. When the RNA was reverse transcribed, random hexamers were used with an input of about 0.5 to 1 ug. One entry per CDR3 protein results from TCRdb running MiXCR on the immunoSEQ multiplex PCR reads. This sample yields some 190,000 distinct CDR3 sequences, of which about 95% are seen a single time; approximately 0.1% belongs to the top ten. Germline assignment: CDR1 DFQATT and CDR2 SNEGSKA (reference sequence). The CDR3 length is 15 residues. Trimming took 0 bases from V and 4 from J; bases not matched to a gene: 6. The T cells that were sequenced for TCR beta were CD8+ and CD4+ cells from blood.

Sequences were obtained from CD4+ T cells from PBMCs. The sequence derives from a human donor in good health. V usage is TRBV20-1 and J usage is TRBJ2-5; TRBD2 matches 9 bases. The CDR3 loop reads CSARDLREGRETQYF. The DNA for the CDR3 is TGCAGTGCTAGAGACCTGCGGGAGGGCCGAGAGACCCAGTACTTC.